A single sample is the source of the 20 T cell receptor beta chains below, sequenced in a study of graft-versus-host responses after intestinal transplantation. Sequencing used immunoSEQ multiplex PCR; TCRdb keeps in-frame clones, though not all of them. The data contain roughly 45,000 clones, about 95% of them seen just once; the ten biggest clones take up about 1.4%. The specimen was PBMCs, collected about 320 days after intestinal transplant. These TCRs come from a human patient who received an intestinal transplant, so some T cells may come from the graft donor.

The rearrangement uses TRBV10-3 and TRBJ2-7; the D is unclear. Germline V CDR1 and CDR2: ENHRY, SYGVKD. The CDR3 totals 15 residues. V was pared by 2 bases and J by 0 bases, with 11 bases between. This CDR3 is CAISEGVMSSYEQYF. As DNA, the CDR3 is TGTGCCATCAGTGAGGGCGTAATGAGCTCCTACGAGCAGTACTTC.

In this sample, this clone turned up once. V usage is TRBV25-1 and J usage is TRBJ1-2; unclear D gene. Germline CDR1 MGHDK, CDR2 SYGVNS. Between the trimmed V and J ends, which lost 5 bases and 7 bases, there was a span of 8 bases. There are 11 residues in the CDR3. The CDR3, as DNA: TGTGCCAGCAGTACCGACGGTGGCTACACCTTC. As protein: CASSTDGGYTF.

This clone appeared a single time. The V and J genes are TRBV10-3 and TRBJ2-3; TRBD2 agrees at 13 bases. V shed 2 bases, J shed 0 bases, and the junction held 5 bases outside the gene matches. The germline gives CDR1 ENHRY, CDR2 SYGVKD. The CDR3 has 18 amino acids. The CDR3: CAISETSGRAPSTDTQYF. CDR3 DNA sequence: TGTGCCATCAGTGAGACTAGCGGGAGGGCCCCTAGCACAGATACGCAGTATTTT.

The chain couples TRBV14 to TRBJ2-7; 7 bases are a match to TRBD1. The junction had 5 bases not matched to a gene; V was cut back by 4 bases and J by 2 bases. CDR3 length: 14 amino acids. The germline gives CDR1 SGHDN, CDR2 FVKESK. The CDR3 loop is CASSPQTGPYEQYF. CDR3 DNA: TGTGCCAGCAGCCCGCAGACAGGGCCCTACGAGCAGTACTTC.

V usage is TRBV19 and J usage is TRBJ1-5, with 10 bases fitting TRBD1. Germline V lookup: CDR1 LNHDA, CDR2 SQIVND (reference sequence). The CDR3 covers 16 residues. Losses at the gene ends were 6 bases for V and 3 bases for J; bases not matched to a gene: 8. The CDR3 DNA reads TGTGCCAGTAGGACCCTCGGACAGGGGGACAATCAGCCCCAGCATTTT. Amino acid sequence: CASRTLGQGDNQPQHF.

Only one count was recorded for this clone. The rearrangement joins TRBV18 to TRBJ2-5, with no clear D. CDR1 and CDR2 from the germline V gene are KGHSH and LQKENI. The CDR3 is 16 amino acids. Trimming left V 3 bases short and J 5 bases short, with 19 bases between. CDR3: CASSPYRALLGETQYF. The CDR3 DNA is TGTGCCAGCTCACCCTATCGGGCCCTCCTAGGGGAGACCCAGTACTTC. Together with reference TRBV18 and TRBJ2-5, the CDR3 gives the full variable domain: NAGVMQNPRHLVRRRGQEARLRCSPMKGHSHVYWYRQLPEEGLKFMVYLQKENIIDESGMPKERFSAEFPKEGPSILRIQQVVRGDSAAYFCASSPYRALLGETQYFGPGTRLLVL.

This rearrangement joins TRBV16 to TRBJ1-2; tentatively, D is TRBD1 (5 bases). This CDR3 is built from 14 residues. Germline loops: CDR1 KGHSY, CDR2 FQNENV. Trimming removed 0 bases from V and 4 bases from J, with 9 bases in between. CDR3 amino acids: CASSQSKGSYGYTF. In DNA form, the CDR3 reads TGTGCCAGCAGCCAATCTAAGGGGAGCTATGGCTACACCTTC. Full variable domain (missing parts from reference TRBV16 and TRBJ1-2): GEEVAQTPKHLVRGEGQKAKLYCAPIKGHSYVFWYQQVLKNEFKFLISFQNENVFDETGMPKERFSAKCLPNSPCSLEIQATKLEDSAVYFCASSQSKGSYGYTFGSGTRLTVV.

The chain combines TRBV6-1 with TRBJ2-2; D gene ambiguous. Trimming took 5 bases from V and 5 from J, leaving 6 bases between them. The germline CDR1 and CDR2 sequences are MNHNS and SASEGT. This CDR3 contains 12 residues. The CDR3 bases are TGTGCCAGCAGTTCAGCGACCGGGGAGCTGTTTTTT. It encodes CASSSATGELFF.

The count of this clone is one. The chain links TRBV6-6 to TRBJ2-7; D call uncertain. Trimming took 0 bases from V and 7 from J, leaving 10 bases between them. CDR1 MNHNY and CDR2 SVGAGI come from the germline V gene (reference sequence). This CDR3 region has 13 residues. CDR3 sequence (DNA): TGTGCCAGCAGTTACTCCCGAAGTGGGGAGCAGTACTTC. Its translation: CASSYSRSGEQYF.

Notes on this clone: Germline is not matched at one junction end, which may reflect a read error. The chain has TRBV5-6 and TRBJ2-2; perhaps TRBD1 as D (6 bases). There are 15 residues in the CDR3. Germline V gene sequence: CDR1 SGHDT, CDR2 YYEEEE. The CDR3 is CASSRGQKLTRELFF. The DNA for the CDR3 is TGTGCCAGCAGCAGAGGACAGAAGCTCACCAGGGAGCTGTTTTTT.

The DNA of the CDR3 is TGTGCCAGCAGCTTAGGGGGTGAGCAGTTCTTC. Residues: CASSLGGEQFF. This chain links TRBV7-6 with TRBJ2-1; no firm D call. Germline-derived CDR1 and CDR2 are SGHVS and FNYEAQ. This CDR3 comprises 11 residues. The germline V and J ends were trimmed by 1 base and 9 bases, with 4 bases remaining between them.

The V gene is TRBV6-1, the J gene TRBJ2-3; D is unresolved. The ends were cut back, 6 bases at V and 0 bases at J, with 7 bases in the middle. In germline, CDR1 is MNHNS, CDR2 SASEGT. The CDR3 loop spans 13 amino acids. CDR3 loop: CASRRISTDTQYF. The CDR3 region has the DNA TGTGCCAGCAGACGTATCAGCACAGATACGCAGTATTTT.

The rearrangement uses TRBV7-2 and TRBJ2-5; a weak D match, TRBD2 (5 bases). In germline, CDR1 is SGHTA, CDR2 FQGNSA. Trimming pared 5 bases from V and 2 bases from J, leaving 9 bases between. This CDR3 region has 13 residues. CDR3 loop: CASSTRVQETQYF. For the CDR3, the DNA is TGTGCCAGCAGCACGCGGGTTCAAGAGACCCAGTACTTC. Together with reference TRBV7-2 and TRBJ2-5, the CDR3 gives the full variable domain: GAGVSQSPSNKVTEKGKDVELRCDPISGHTALYWYRQSLGQGLEFLIYFQGNSAPDKSGLPSDRFSAERTGGSVSTLTIQRTQQEDSAVYLCASSTRVQETQYFGPGTRLLVL.

This CDR3 reads CASSYDPDRRFYEQYF. The CDR3 DNA reads TGTGCCAGCAGTTACGACCCGGACAGAAGGTTCTACGAGCAGTACTTC. The rearrangement joins TRBV6-5 to TRBJ2-7; D is perhaps TRBD1 (6 bases). Germline V gene data show CDR1 as MNHEY and CDR2 as SVGAGI. The CDR3 has 16 amino acids. V was pared by 2 bases and J by 3 bases, with 17 bases between.

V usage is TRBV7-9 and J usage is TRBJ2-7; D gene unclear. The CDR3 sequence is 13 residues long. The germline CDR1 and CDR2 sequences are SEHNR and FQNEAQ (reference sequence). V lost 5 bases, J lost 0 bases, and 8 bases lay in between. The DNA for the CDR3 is TGTGCCAGCAGCCCCGGCAACTCCTACGAGCAGTACTTC. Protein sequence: CASSPGNSYEQYF.

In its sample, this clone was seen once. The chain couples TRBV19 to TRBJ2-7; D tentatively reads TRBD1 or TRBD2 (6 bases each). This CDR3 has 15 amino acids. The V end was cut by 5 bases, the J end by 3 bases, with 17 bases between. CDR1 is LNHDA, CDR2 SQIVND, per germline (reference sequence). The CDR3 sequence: CASSRGGTSVYEQYF. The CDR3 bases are TGTGCCAGTAGTCGAGGGGGGACATCAGTCTACGAGCAGTACTTC.

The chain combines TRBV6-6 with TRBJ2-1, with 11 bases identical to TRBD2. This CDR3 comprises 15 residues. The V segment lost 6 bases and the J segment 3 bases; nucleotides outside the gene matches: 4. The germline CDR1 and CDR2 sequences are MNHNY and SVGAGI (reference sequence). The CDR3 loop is CASRPTSGSYNEQFF. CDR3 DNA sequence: TGTGCCAGCAGGCCCACTAGCGGGAGCTACAATGAGCAGTTCTTC.

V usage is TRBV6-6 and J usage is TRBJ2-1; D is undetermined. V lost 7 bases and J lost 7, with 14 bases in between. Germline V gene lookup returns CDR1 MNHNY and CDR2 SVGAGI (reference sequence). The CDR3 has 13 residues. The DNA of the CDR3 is TGTGCCAGCATCGCGGTTGCGCGGAATGAGCAGTTCTTC. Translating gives CASIAVARNEQFF.

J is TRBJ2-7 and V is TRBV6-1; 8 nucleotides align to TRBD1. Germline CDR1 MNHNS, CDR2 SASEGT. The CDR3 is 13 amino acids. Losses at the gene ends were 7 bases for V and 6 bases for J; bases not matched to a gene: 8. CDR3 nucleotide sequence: TGTGCCAGCATCCGCGGACAGGGAGGCGAGCAGTACTTC. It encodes CASIRGQGGEQYF.

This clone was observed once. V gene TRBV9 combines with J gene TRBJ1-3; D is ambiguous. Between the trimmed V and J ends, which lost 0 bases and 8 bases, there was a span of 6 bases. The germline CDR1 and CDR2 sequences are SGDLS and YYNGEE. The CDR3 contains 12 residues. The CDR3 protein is CASSVGSDTIYF. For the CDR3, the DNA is TGTGCCAGCAGCGTAGGATCCGACACCATATATTTT.